The 6 T cell receptor beta chains below were found in one sample sequenced in a study of Tregs in tolerant kidney transplant recipients. Repertoires were generated with immunoSEQ multiplex PCR, while TCRdb's copy carries only in-frame clones and drops some. This table holds some 31,000 clones. The sequences come from CD8+ T cells from blood, collected before the transplant. The origin of the receptors is a human donor who received a combined kidney and bone marrow transplant.

With regard to this clone: The read finishes 3 residues shy of the CDR3 end, and the germline J gene is used to complete it. This chain joins TRBV11-2 and TRBJ1-1, with 10 positions matching TRBD1. This CDR3 contains 12 residues. The V gene's germline CDR1 is SGHAT and CDR2 FQNNGV. This chain's CDR3 is CASSFGTGVAFF. The sequenced part of the CDR3 DNA is TGTGCCAGCAGCTTCGGGACAGGGGTG.

To note about this clone: The CDR3 end falls 3 residues outside the read, so it is completed with the germline J gene. The chain is built from TRBV18 and TRBJ2-1; TRBD2 matches at 11 bases. Germline loops: CDR1 KGHSH, CDR2 LQKENI. The CDR3 totals 16 residues. J was trimmed by 3 bases and V by 4 bases; bases with no gene match: 5. Partial CDR3 DNA: TGTGCCAGCTCACTCACGACTAGCGGGGACTACAATGAG. As protein: CASSLTTSGDYNE. The complete CDR3 protein is CASSLTTSGDYNEQFF.

Note on this clone: The read halts 3 residues ahead of the CDR3 end, with the missing end drawn from the germline J gene. The chain is built from TRBV5-1 and TRBJ2-2; D is unclear. Trimming took 4 bases from V and 6 from J, leaving 7 bases between them. Germline assignment: CDR1 SGHRS and CDR2 YFSETQ. CDR3 size: 12 residues. The chain's CDR3 is CASSPGPGELFF. The CDR3 bases that were read are TGCGCCAGCAGCCCGGGTCCCGGGGAG.

The CDR3 DNA, read in part, is TGCGCCAGCAGCTTGGGGTTCCTAGGACAGGGGAGTTTTTATGGC. Translation: CASSLGFLGQGSFYG. The complete CDR3 reads CASSLGFLGQGSFYGYTF. V is TRBV5-1 and J is TRBJ1-2; 9 bases line up with TRBD1. The CDR3 is cut off 3 residues early in the read; its end comes from the germline J gene. The V and J ends lost 0 bases and 5 bases, in that order; junction bases with no gene match: 14. This CDR3 region has 18 residues. Germline values: CDR1 SGHRS, CDR2 YFSETQ.

For this clone: The read ends 3 residues early relative to the CDR3; the germline J gene fills the gap. This rearrangement joins TRBV5-1 to TRBJ1-2, with 8 bases identical to TRBD1. Trimming cost V 3 bases and J 3 bases; bases outside gene matches: 4. The CDR3 covers 14 residues. Germline V gives CDR1 SGHRS, CDR2 YFSETQ. The CDR3 bases that were read are TGCGCCAGCAGCTGGACAGGGTCAGACTATGGC. This sequence encodes CASSWTGSDYG. The complete CDR3 reads CASSWTGSDYGYTF. The whole variable domain, remainder taken from reference TRBV5-1 and TRBJ1-2, is KAGVTQTPRYLIKTRGQQVTLSCSPISGHRSVSWYQQTPGQGLQFLFEYFSETQRNKGNFPGRFSGRQFSNSRSEMNVSTLELGDSALYLCASSWTGSDYGYTFGSGTRLTVV.

About this clone itself: The read halts 3 residues ahead of the CDR3 end, with the missing end drawn from the germline J gene. The chain is built from TRBV7-2 and TRBJ2-7; the match to TRBD1 covers 8 bases. V lost 4 bases to trimming and J lost 3 bases; unmatched junction nucleotides: 8. The CDR3 extends over 15 amino acids. Germline assignment: CDR1 SGHTA and CDR2 FQGNSA. CDR3 loop: CASSWSGTGIYEQYF. The covered CDR3 bases are TGTGCCAGCAGCTGGTCCGGGACAGGCATCTACGAG.